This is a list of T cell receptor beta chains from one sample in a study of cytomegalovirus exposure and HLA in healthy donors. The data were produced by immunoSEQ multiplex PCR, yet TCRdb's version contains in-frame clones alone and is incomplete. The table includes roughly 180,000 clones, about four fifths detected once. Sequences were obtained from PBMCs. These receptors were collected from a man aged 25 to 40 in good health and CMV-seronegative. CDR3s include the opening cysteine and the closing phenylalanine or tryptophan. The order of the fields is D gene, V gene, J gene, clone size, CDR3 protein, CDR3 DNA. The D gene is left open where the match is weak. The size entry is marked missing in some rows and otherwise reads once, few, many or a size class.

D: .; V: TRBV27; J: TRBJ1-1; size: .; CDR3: CASLRGTEAFF; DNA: TGTGCCAGCCTCCGGGGCACTGAAGCTTTCTTT
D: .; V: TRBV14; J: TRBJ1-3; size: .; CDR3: CASSQAFAGSGNTIYF; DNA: TGTGCCAGCAGCCAAGCATTTGCGGGCTCTGGAAACACCATATATTTT
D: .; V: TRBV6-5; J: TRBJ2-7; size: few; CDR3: CASTRPGGGGEQYF; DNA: TGTGCCAGCACCCGTCCCGGCGGGGGCGGCGAGCAGTACTTC
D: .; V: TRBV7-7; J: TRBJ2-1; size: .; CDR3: CASGPTDYNEQFF; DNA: TGTGCTAGCGGTCCTACTGACTACAATGAGCAGTTCTTC
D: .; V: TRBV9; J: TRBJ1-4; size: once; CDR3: CASSAGRGGTNEKLFF; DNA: TGTGCCAGCAGCGCGGGACGGGGGGGAACTAATGAAAAACTGTTTTTT
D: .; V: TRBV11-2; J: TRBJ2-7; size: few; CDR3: CASSFNTGGGSEQYF; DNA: TGTGCCAGCAGCTTCAATACAGGGGGGGGTAGCGAGCAGTACTTC
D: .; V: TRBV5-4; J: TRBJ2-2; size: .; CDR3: CASSPNSGTHTGELFF; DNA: TGTGCCAGCAGCCCAAACTCCGGGACTCACACCGGGGAGCTGTTTTTT
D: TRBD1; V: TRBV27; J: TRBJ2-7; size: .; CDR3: CASSGTGIVYEQYF; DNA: TGTGCCAGCAGTGGGACAGGGATAGTTTACGAGCAGTACTTC
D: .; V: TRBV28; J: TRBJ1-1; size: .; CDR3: CASSPRRPNTEAFF; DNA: TGTGCCAGCAGCCCTAGAAGGCCGAACACTGAAGCTTTCTTT
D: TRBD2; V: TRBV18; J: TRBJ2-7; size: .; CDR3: CASSPRTSGSSEQYF; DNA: TGTGCCAGCTCACCACGGACTAGCGGGAGTTCCGAGCAGTACTTC
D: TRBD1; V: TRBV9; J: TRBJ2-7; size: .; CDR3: CASSPTGRTGIYEQYF; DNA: TGTGCCAGCAGCCCAACAGGGAGGACAGGGATCTACGAGCAGTACTTC
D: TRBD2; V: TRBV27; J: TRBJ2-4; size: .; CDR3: CASSRGLAGGPRRNIQYF; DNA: TGTGCCAGCAGTCGAGGACTAGCGGGAGGGCCTCGGCGAAACATTCAGTACTTC
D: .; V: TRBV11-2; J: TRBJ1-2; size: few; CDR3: CASSSGRGAIDGYTF; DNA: TGTGCCAGCAGCTCCGGTCGGGGGGCGATCGATGGCTACACCTTC
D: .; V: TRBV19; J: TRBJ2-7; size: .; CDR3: CASSPGAGASYEQYF; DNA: TGTGCCAGTAGCCCTGGGGCAGGTGCTTCCTACGAGCAGTACTTC
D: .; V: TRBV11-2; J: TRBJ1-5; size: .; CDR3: CASSKTAQPQHF; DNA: TGTGCCAGCAGCAAGACAGCTCAGCCCCAGCATTTT
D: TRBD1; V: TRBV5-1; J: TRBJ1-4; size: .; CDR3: CASSLGGDSNEKLFF; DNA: TGCGCCAGCAGCTTGGGGGGGGACAGTAATGAAAAACTGTTTTTT
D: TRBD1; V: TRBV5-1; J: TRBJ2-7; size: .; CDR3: CASSRTGQEYEQYF; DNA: TGCGCCAGCAGCCGGACAGGGCAGGAATACGAGCAGTACTTC
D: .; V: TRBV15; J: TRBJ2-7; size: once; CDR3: CATSSENTASRAGEQYF; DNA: TGTGCCACCAGCAGTGAAAATACGGCTAGCCGCGCGGGCGAGCAGTACTTC
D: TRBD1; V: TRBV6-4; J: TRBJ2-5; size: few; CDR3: CASSDRPGQGEETQYF; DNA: TGTGCCAGCAGTGACCGACCCGGACAGGGGGAAGAGACCCAGTACTTC
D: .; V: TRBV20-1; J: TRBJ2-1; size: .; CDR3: CSAGNRVEQFF; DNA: TGCAGTGCTGGAAACAGGGTTGAGCAGTTCTTC
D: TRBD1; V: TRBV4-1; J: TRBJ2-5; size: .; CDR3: CASSHGPDRASETQYF; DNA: TGCGCCAGCAGCCACGGCCCGGACAGGGCATCGGAGACCCAGTACTTC
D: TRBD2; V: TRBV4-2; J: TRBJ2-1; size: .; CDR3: CASSYRLAGGSYNEQFF; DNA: TGTGCCAGCAGCTACCGACTAGCGGGGGGGTCCTACAATGAGCAGTTCTTC
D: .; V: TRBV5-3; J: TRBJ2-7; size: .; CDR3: CARSPAGRKAYEQYF; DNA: TGTGCCAGAAGCCCGGCGGGACGGAAAGCCTACGAGCAGTACTTC
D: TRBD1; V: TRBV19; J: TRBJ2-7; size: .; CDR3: CASSILGTVNSYEQYF; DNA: TGTGCCAGTAGTATATTGGGGACAGTTAACTCCTACGAGCAGTACTTC
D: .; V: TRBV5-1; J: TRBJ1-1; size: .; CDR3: CASSLDTPGGTEAFF; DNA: TGCGCCAGCAGCTTGGACACCCCGGGGGGAACTGAAGCTTTCTTT
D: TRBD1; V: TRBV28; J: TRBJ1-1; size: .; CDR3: CASSKYRTGGTEAFF; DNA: TGTGCCAGCAGTAAATATAGGACAGGGGGCACTGAAGCTTTCTTT
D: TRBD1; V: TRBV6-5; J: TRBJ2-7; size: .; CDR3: CASRTTGDYEQYF; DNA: TGTGCCAGCAGAACGACAGGGGACTACGAGCAGTACTTC
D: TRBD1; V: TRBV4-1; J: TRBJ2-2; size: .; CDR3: CASSLRDREAGELFF; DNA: TGCGCCAGCAGCCTCCGGGACAGGGAGGCCGGGGAGCTGTTTTTT
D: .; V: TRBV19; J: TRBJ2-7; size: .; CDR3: CASSTGLTYEQYF; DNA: TGTGCCAGTAGCACAGGTCTCACCTACGAGCAGTACTTC
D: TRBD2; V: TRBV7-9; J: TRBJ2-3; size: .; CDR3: CSSSLLGTSGRTDTQYF; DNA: TGTTCCAGCAGCTTATTGGGGACTAGCGGGAGAACAGATACGCAGTATTTT
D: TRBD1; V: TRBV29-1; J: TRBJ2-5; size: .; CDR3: CSVDRGRGRGEQYF; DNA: TGCAGCGTTGATCGGGGCAGGGGGCGAGGGGAGCAGTACTTC
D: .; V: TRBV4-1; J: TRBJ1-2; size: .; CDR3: CASSQGPQDNYGYTF; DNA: TGCGCCAGCAGCCAAGGACCTCAGGATAACTATGGCTACACCTTC